This T cell receptor (beta chain) was retrieved from a study of blood T cell repertoires in COVID-19. Study as a whole: From T cells, B-cell-depleted T cells, or PBMCs came the material, which was cDNA or gDNA.

Original processing notes: Counts of nucleated cells, estimated from reference gene primer amplification, were obtained. Sequencing was performed with immunoSEQ multiplex PCR; in TCRdb, only in-frame clones are kept and a portion is missing. For V, J and clone size, that table is used; D and trimming come from the DNA. The table shows approximately 450,000 clones, with more than 80% occurring only once. Germline V gene lookup returns CDR1 WNHNN and CDR2 SYGVQD (reference sequence). The CDR3 sequence is 13 residues long. Unmatched junction bases numbered 1, after V lost 7 bases and J lost 5 bases. Donors in Cohort 3 counted as recovered after two negative PCRs, clearance, or symptom resolution.

The sequenced sample was PBMCs or T cells enriched from blood (not recorded which). This chain connects TRBV10-1 to TRBJ2-1, with 11 bases matching TRBD2. The clonotype originates from a man aged 25-45 years who had recovered from COVID-19. In nucleotides, the CDR3 is TGCGCCAGCAAGACTAGCGGGAACAATGAGCAGTTCTTC. Encoded protein: CASKTSGNNEQFF.